This T cell receptor (beta chain) was captured by sequencing in a study of blood T cell repertoires in COVID-19. Study-wide background: The United States, Italy and Spain were the sources of the acute and convalescent COVID-19 samples. PBMCs, B-cell-depleted T cells, or T cells provided the cDNA or gDNA that made up the material.

While infection was still active, Seattle patients were enrolled and then followed longitudinally. The V and J ends lost 6 bases and 4 bases respectively, with 10 bases between them. The V gene's germline CDR1 is KGHDR and CDR2 SFDVKD. This CDR3 has 13 amino acids. Authors' methods: Quantification of nucleated cells was approximated via reference gene primer amplification. Clones were sequenced by immunoSEQ multiplex PCR, and TCRdb holds only the in-frame ones, with some missing. V and J calls plus clone size are reproduced from that table; the DNA served to infer D and trimming. The sample lists hundreds of thousands of clones; about 87% were seen once.

The receptor was derived from a woman in her twenties or thirties with COVID-19, enrolled during active disease. The chain uses TRBV24-1 and TRBJ2-3; unclear D gene. The source material was peripheral blood. The CDR3 DNA sequence: TGTGCCACCAGTCGAGATTTGCCAGATACGCAGTATTTT. This codes for CATSRDLPDTQYF.